The entry that follows covers one T cell receptor (beta chain) sequence. Per the germline V gene, CDR1 is LGHNA and CDR2 is YSLEER. Losses at the gene ends were 1 base for V and 7 bases for J; bases not matched to a gene: 9. This CDR3 comprises 17 residues. In making TCR cDNA, 5'RACE template switching added a universal primer site and UMIs to it. From the 5' RACE reads, TCRdb called clonotypes with MiXCR, one entry per CDR3 protein. The sample contains under 200,000 distinct CDR3 sequences, approximately 10% of which appear only once. These data are taken from a study of T cells after yellow fever vaccination.

The chain has TRBV4-3 and TRBJ2-1; 11 bases match TRBD2. The TCR was taken from a man younger than 35 who received the YFV17D yellow fever vaccine. The material sequenced was CD8+ T cells sorted from PBMCs, taken 15 days after the yellow fever booster vaccination. CDR3 sequence: CASSQAASGGLGNEQFF. The CDR3 DNA sequence: TGCGCCAGCAGCCAAGCGGCTAGCGGGGGGCTGGGGAATGAGCAGTTCTTC.